This is a list of T cell receptor beta chains from one sample in a study of CD8 T cells in Susac syndrome. TCRdb recomputed calls from the immunoSEQ multiplex PCR reads with MiXCR, one row per CDR3 protein. The sample holds 200,000 to 250,000 distinct CDR3 sequences, about 94% seen once. Sequenced: CD4+ T cells from PBMCs. The receptor set was obtained from a human donor with Susac syndrome. Both conserved end residues are part of each CDR3. A D gene is named only where the DNA matches it firmly. A clone size is listed for some rows: how often the clone was seen (once, few, many), or a class if it is expanded.

CASSPSGGNSYEQYF	TGTGCCAGCAGCCCGAGCGGGGGGAACTCCTACGAGCAGTACTTC	TRBD2	TRBV7-2	NA	TRBJ2-7
CASSVAAGGPTDTQYF	TGTGCCAGCAGCGTAGCGGCGGGGGGGCCCACAGATACGCAGTATTTT	TRBD2	TRBV9	NA	TRBJ2-3
CASKPRGGSSDTQYF	TGTGCCAGCAAACCGCGAGGGGGCAGCTCAGATACGCAGTATTTT	TRBD1	TRBV27	once	TRBJ2-3
CASSSRTRGETQYF	TGTGCCAGCAGCTCCCGGACGCGAGGGGAGACCCAGTACTTC	NA	TRBV11-2	once	TRBJ2-5
CAWSVEAGGRPVEQFF	TGTGCCTGGAGTGTTGAGGCGGGGGGCCGTCCCGTTGAGCAGTTCTTC	TRBD2	TRBV30	NA	TRBJ2-1
CSVATGGQPQHF	TGCAGCGTTGCGACAGGGGGCCAGCCCCAGCATTTT	TRBD1	TRBV29-1	few	TRBJ1-5
CASSVAPSGGVSTDTQYF	TGTGCCAGCAGCGTAGCCCCTAGCGGGGGGGTTAGCACAGATACGCAGTATTTT	TRBD2	TRBV9	NA	TRBJ2-3
CASSQGFGPQHF	TGTGCCAGCAGCCAGGGTTTCGGGCCCCAGCATTTT	NA	TRBV7-3	NA	TRBJ1-5
CASSQIVGGNTEAFF	TGTGCCAGCAGCCAGATCGTGGGGGGAAACACTGAAGCTTTCTTT	NA	TRBV4-2	NA	TRBJ1-1
CASSPNTGLANTEAFF	TGTGCCAGCTCACCAAACACAGGGTTGGCGAACACTGAAGCTTTCTTT	NA	TRBV18	NA	TRBJ1-1
CASSQDGTGSNYGYTF	TGCGCCAGCAGCCAAGATGGGACAGGGAGTAACTATGGCTACACCTTC	TRBD1	TRBV4-3	NA	TRBJ1-2
CASSWGTGDVGELFF	TGTGCCAGCAGCTGGGGGACAGGGGACGTCGGGGAGCTGTTTTTT	TRBD1	TRBV5-6	NA	TRBJ2-2
CASSPVGGGDTEAFF	TGTGCCAGCAGCCCAGTTGGGGGAGGGGACACTGAAGCTTTCTTT	NA	TRBV7-2	NA	TRBJ1-1
CSARESGGPYEQYF	TGCAGTGCTAGAGAAAGCGGGGGGCCCTACGAGCAGTACTTC	TRBD2	TRBV20-1	NA	TRBJ2-7
CATSDPKRGPYNEQFF	TGTGCCACCAGTGACCCCAAGCGGGGGCCTTACAATGAGCAGTTCTTC	TRBD2	TRBV24-1	once	TRBJ2-1
CATESGGYEQYF	TGTGCCACCGAATCAGGGGGCTACGAGCAGTACTTC	TRBD1	TRBV25-1	NA	TRBJ2-7
CAWSVQGVRVLTF	TGTGCCTGGAGTGTACAGGGGGTACGCGTCCTGACTTTC	TRBD1	TRBV30	NA	TRBJ2-6
CASSLETESSYEQYF	TGTGCCAGCAGCTTAGAGACGGAGAGCTCCTACGAGCAGTACTTC	NA	TRBV11-2	NA	TRBJ2-7
CSASLNRGGTEAFF	TGCAGTGCTAGCTTAAACAGGGGGGGCACTGAAGCTTTCTTT	TRBD1	TRBV20-1	NA	TRBJ1-1
CSARGLMATNEKLFF	TGCAGTGCTAGAGGGCTGATGGCAACTAATGAAAAACTGTTTTTT	NA	TRBV20-1	NA	TRBJ1-4